The following is a T cell receptor (beta chain) sequence with its context. Its antigen remains unknown. Primers included in the PCR were 60 Vbeta and 13 Jbeta primers. The data were produced by immunoSEQ multiplex PCR, yet TCRdb's version contains in-frame clones alone and is incomplete. Altogether 95,000 to 150,000 clones are present, more than 55% being singletons, with the ten largest covering about 1.5%. The sample originates from a study of cytomegalovirus exposure and HLA in healthy donors. General study results and limits: DRB1 showed the most TCR associations and HLA-C the fewest in a later analysis, as rates varied by HLA locus.

Material: PBMCs. This TCR was sampled from a man aged 18 to 29 in good health and CMV-seronegative.

CDR3 bases: TGCGCCAGCAGCCGCGGCGGGAGGGCCATGGGGAAGTGGGAGACCCAGTACTTC. Protein: CASSRGGRAMGKWETQYF. This sequence joins TRBV4-1 and TRBJ2-5, with TRBD2 identical over 9 bases. CDR1 and CDR2 from the germline V gene are MGHRA and YSYEKL. The ends lost 4 bases at V and 5 bases at J; junction bases unmatched: 17. The CDR3 has 18 amino acids.